The rows below give T cell receptor beta chains drawn from one sample of a study of spatial heterogeneity in lung cancer. MiXCR, applied by TCRdb to the 5' RACE reads, yields one record per CDR3 protein. Of roughly 39,000 distinct CDR3 sequences in the sample, roughly 6% are singletons; the top ten hold 9.5% to 13%. This material consisted of PBMCs, taken at surgery. The source is a male donor with early-stage non-small cell lung cancer. Both conserved end residues are part of each CDR3. A D gene is named only where the DNA matches it firmly. Size is omitted from some rows. Given values are once, few, many or a class for expanded clones.

v_gene: TRBV12-5; abundance: few; j_gene: TRBJ2-1; d_gene: TRBD2; CDR3nt: TGTGCTAGTGGTTCTGCGGGGGGATCCTACAATGAGCAGTTCTTC; CDR3aa: CASGSAGGSYNEQFF
v_gene: TRBV24-1; abundance: many; j_gene: TRBJ2-2; d_gene: -; CDR3nt: TGTGCCACCAGGGACACCCTGAACACCGGGGAGCTGTTTTTT; CDR3aa: CATRDTLNTGELFF
v_gene: TRBV10-3; abundance: few; j_gene: TRBJ2-7; d_gene: -; CDR3nt: TGTGCCATCAGAGCCACAGGGCAAAACTCCTACGAGCAGTACTTC; CDR3aa: CAIRATGQNSYEQYF
v_gene: TRBV6-5; abundance: many; j_gene: TRBJ1-3; d_gene: TRBD1; CDR3nt: TGTGCCAGCAGGACGACAGGGTCACCTGGAAACACCATATATTTT; CDR3aa: CASRTTGSPGNTIYF
v_gene: TRBV7-8; abundance: few; j_gene: TRBJ2-6; d_gene: -; CDR3nt: TGTGCCAGCAGCATGCCTATGGGGAAACCTTCCTCTGGGGCCAACGTCCTGACTTTC; CDR3aa: CASSMPMGKPSSGANVLTF
v_gene: TRBV5-1; abundance: many; j_gene: TRBJ1-6; d_gene: -; CDR3nt: TGCGCCAGCAGCTTCGGCGGGAATGGGTCACCCCTCCACTTT; CDR3aa: CASSFGGNGSPLHF
v_gene: TRBV7-3; abundance: -; j_gene: TRBJ2-6; d_gene: TRBD1; CDR3nt: TGTGCCAGCAGCTTAACGGGGGCGGAGGACAGGGGCCTCTCTGGGGCCAACGTCCTGACTTTC; CDR3aa: CASSLTGAEDRGLSGANVLTF
v_gene: TRBV21-1; abundance: many; j_gene: TRBJ2-1; d_gene: -; CDR3nt: TGTGCCAGCAGCAAAGTTACAGCCAACAATGAGCAGTTCTTC; CDR3aa: CASSKVTANNEQFF
v_gene: TRBV10-3; abundance: few; j_gene: TRBJ1-2; d_gene: -; CDR3nt: TGTGCCATCAGTATTGGGGGGGATGGCTACACCTTC; CDR3aa: CAISIGGDGYTF
v_gene: TRBV24-1; abundance: many; j_gene: TRBJ1-5; d_gene: TRBD1; CDR3nt: TGTGCCACCAGTGCGGGGACAGGGTACCAGCCCCAGCATTTT; CDR3aa: CATSAGTGYQPQHF